What follows describes a single T cell receptor beta chain. This record belongs to a study of T cell changes during pregnancy in multiple sclerosis. Method: immunoSEQ multiplex PCR; TCRdb's copy keeps in-frame clones and lacks some. The sample includes about 40,000 clones, about nine tenths of them seen just once. The CDR3 runs to 14 residues. After removal of 4 bases from V and 2 bases from J, the junction contained 2 bases not matched to a gene. The germline CDR1 and CDR2 sequences are SGHRS and YFSETQ. This TCR was sampled from a female donor in good health, enrolled as a control in a pregnancy study. The sequenced sample was peripheral blood, obtained in the second trimester of pregnancy. The chain employs TRBV5-1 and TRBJ1-5; TRBD1 matches at 8 bases. The CDR3 coding sequence is TGCGCCAGCAGCGCAGGGGGCGGCAATCAGCCCCAGCATTTT. Translated: CASSAGGGNQPQHF. Full variable domain (rest looked up from reference TRBV5-1 and TRBJ1-5): KAGVTQTPRYLIKTRGQQVTLSCSPISGHRSVSWYQQTPGQGLQFLFEYFSETQRNKGNFPGRFSGRQFSNSRSEMNVSTLELGDSALYLCASSAGGGNQPQHFGDGTRLSIL.